This T cell receptor beta chain came from a study of blood T cell repertoires in COVID-19. The germline V gene has CDR1 SGHTA and CDR2 FQGNSA. The junction had 6 bases not matched to a gene; V was cut back by 3 bases and J by 8 bases. This CDR3 contains 15 residues. TCRdb's copy holds only in-frame clones and misses some; the assay was immunoSEQ multiplex PCR. The data contain 240,000 or so clones, 80% to 85% of them singletons. Input material: peripheral blood. This sequence joins TRBV7-2 and TRBJ1-6; TRBD1 aligns across 8 bases. This sequence originates from a woman in her late teens or twenties with acute or convalescent COVID-19. The CDR3 loop reads CASSFQGAQDSPLHF. CDR3 DNA: TGTGCCAGCAGCTTTCAGGGGGCGCAGGATTCACCCCTCCACTTT.